This is a list of T cell receptor beta chains from one sample in a study of shared clonotypes between healthy human individuals. Sequencing was performed with immunoSEQ multiplex PCR; in TCRdb, only in-frame clones are kept and a portion is missing. Of millions of clones in the sample, roughly 94% were seen once. Specimen: naive CD8+ T cells sorted from blood. The receptors here all came from a man between 18 and 29 years old in good health. Both conserved end residues are part of each CDR3. The D gene is left open where the match is weak. Clone size is shown for a subset of rows, as once, few, many or a class of expanded clone.

clone_size	v_call	j_call	d_call	cdr3_aa	cdr3_nt
NA	TRBV15	TRBJ1-1	NA	CATSRDAGGGTEAFF	TGTGCCACCAGCAGAGATGCGGGAGGAGGGACTGAAGCTTTCTTT
NA	TRBV30	TRBJ1-2	NA	CAWRSFGEGDYGYTF	TGTGCCTGGAGGAGTTTCGGGGAGGGGGACTATGGCTACACCTTC
NA	TRBV4-1	TRBJ2-7	TRBD1	CASSQPTGGEYEQYF	TGCGCCAGCAGCCAACCAACAGGGGGCGAATACGAGCAGTACTTC
NA	TRBV19	TRBJ1-1	NA	CASSILASNTEAFF	TGTGCCAGTAGTATACTCGCCTCGAACACTGAAGCTTTCTTT
NA	TRBV25-1	TRBJ1-1	TRBD1	CASSELVGTDLHEAFF	TGTGCCAGCAGTGAATTGGTGGGGACAGATTTACATGAAGCTTTCTTT
NA	TRBV30	TRBJ1-1	TRBD1	CAWSTGTGFLNTEAFF	TGTGCCTGGAGTACCGGGACAGGGTTTTTGAACACTGAAGCTTTCTTT
NA	TRBV13	TRBJ2-3	TRBD1	CASSPRTGGPDTQYF	TGTGCCAGCAGTCCCAGGACAGGGGGACCAGATACGCAGTATTTT
NA	TRBV10-3	TRBJ2-2	TRBD1	CAISPTGEDTGELFF	TGTGCCATCAGTCCTACAGGGGAAGACACCGGGGAGCTGTTTTTT
NA	TRBV5-4	TRBJ2-3	TRBD2	CASSFSGGASTDTQYF	TGTGCCAGCAGCTTCTCGGGGGGGGCTAGCACAGATACGCAGTATTTT
NA	TRBV6-1	TRBJ1-5	NA	CASNPLASNQPQHF	TGTGCCAGCAACCCCCTCGCTAGCAATCAGCCCCAGCATTTT
NA	TRBV7-9	TRBJ2-3	NA	CASSPTGSSTDTQYF	TGTGCCAGCAGCCCAACTGGGAGTAGCACAGATACGCAGTATTTT
NA	TRBV4-1	TRBJ2-7	NA	CASSQMGQSSYEQYF	TGCGCCAGCAGCCAAATGGGACAAAGCTCCTACGAGCAGTACTTC
NA	TRBV27	TRBJ2-5	NA	CASSFGPRGETQYF	TGTGCCAGCAGTTTTGGGCCGAGGGGGGAGACCCAGTACTTC
NA	TRBV4-1	TRBJ2-3	TRBD2	CASSQGPAGGMQYF	TGCGCCAGCAGCCAAGGCCCCGCCGGGGGGATGCAGTATTTT
NA	TRBV30	TRBJ1-2	NA	CAWSVEGSYTF	TGTGCCTGGAGTGTAGAGGGGTCCTACACCTTC
NA	TRBV19	TRBJ2-7	NA	CASSALPGATPYEQYF	TGTGCCAGTAGTGCCCTTCCAGGGGCGACCCCCTACGAGCAGTACTTC
NA	TRBV5-6	TRBJ2-7	TRBD2	CASRGPGLDEQYF	TGTGCCAGCAGGGGGCCGGGACTAGACGAGCAGTACTTC
NA	TRBV19	TRBJ2-3	TRBD1	CASSTGDSHTDTQYF	TGTGCCAGTAGTACCGGGGACAGCCACACAGATACGCAGTATTTT
NA	TRBV29-1	TRBJ1-2	TRBD1	CSAYMGTGEVVYGYTF	TGCAGCGCCTACATGGGGACAGGGGAGGTTGTCTATGGCTACACCTTC
NA	TRBV28	TRBJ2-7	TRBD2	CASSLPSGAYEQYF	TGTGCCAGCAGTTTGCCTAGCGGGGCCTACGAGCAGTACTTC
NA	TRBV27	TRBJ2-1	TRBD2	CASSLSIPYGLAGYNEQFF	TGTGCCAGCAGTTTATCGATCCCCTATGGACTAGCGGGGTACAATGAGCAGTTCTTC
NA	TRBV5-6	TRBJ1-3	NA	CASSLVGHPSGNTIYF	TGTGCCAGCAGCTTGGTGGGACACCCCTCTGGAAACACCATATATTTT
NA	TRBV29-1	TRBJ2-5	NA	CSADLDWDQETQYF	TGCAGCGCCGATCTCGACTGGGACCAAGAGACCCAGTACTTC
NA	TRBV19	TRBJ2-7	TRBD2	CASSIGLAGDYEQYF	TGTGCCAGTAGTATTGGGCTAGCGGGGGACTACGAGCAGTACTTC
few	TRBV28	TRBJ2-1	NA	CASSSYNEQFF	TGTGCCAGCAGTTCCTACAATGAGCAGTTCTTC
NA	TRBV4-1	TRBJ1-5	NA	CASSQEPGYSGNQPQHF	TGCGCCAGCAGCCAAGAACCAGGGTATTCGGGCAATCAGCCCCAGCATTTT
NA	TRBV13	TRBJ2-5	TRBD1	CASSLAGTGDETQYF	TGTGCCAGCAGCTTAGCCGGGACAGGGGATGAGACCCAGTACTTC
NA	TRBV6-1	TRBJ1-5	NA	CASSDRAYSNQPQHF	TGTGCCAGCAGTGACAGGGCCTATAGCAATCAGCCCCAGCATTTT